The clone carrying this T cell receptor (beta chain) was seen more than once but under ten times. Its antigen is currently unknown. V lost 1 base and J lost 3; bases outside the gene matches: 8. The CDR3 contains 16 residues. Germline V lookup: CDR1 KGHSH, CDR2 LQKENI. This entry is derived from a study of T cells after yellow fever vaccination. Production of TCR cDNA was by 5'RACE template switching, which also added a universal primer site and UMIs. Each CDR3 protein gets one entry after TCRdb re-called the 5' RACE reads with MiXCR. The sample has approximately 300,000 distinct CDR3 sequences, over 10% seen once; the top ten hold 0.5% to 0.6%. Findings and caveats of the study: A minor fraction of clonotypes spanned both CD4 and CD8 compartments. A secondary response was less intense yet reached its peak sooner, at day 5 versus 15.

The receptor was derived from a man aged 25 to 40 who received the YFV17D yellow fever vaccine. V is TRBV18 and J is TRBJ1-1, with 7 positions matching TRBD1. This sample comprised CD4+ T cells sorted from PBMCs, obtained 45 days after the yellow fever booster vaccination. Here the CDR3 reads CASSPRTAGGDTEAFF. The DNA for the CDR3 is TGTGCCAGCTCACCACGCACCGCAGGGGGTGACACTGAAGCTTTCTTT. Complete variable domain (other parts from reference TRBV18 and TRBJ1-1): NAGVMQNPRHLVRRRGQEARLRCSPMKGHSHVYWYRQLPEEGLKFMVYLQKENIIDESGMPKERFSAEFPKEGPSILRIQQVVRGDSAAYFCASSPRTAGGDTEAFFGQGTRLTVV.